This T cell receptor (beta chain) was obtained from a study of brain T cells in children with intractable seizures. Notes on the study in general: Clones missing pre-surgery may reflect undersampling of that blood sample.

This clone has only one observation. Antigen: not known. Looked up from germline, CDR1 is SEHNR and CDR2 is FQNEAQ (reference sequence). The CDR3 runs to 14 residues. The ends were cut back, 1 base at V and 8 bases at J, with 14 bases in the middle. The repertoire was sequenced with immunoSEQ multiplex PCR; TCRdb's copy has only in-frame clones and lacks some. The sample shows some 62,000 clones, around 96% of them seen only once. The rearrangement links TRBV7-9 to TRBJ1-2; D is uncertain. This sequence was found in a boy under two years old with focal cortical dysplasia and intractable seizures. Sequenced here: peripheral blood, sampled at surgery. CDR3 in amino acids: CASSLVSADLGYTF. As DNA, the CDR3 is TGTGCCAGCAGCTTAGTGTCGGCGGATCTGGGCTACACCTTC. The full variable domain, completed using reference TRBV7-9 and TRBJ1-2, is DTGVSQNPRHKITKRGQNVTFRCDPISEHNRLYWYRQTLGQGPEFLTYFQNEAQLEKSRLLSDRFSAERPKGSFSTLEIQRTEQGDSAMYLCASSLVSADLGYTFGSGTRLTVV.